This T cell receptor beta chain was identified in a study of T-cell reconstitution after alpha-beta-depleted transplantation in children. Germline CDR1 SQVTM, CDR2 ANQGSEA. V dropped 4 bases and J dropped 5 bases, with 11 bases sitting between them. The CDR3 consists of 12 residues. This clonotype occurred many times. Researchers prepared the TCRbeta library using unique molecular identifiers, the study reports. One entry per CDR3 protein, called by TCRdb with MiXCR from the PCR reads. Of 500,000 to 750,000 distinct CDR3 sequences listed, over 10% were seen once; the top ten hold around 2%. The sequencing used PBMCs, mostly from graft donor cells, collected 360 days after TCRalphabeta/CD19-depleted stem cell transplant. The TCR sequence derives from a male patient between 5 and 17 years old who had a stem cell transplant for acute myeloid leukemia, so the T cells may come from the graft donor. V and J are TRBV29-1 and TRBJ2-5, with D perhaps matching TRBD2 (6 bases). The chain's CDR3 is CSVGRVRETQYF. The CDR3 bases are TGCAGCGTTGGGAGGGTCAGGGAGACCCAGTACTTC.